A selection of T cell receptor beta chains follows, all from one sample in a study of identical twins. Each CDR3 protein gets one entry after TCRdb re-called the 5' RACE reads with MiXCR. The top ten hold 3% of the sample, which has under 300,000 distinct CDR3 sequences, about 8.3% seen once. The data were also submitted as part of a second study, on yellow fever vaccine responses in identical twins.

Sequencing input: CD8+ T cells sorted from blood. These receptors originate from a woman younger than 35 in good health. CDR3s include the opening cysteine and the closing phenylalanine or tryptophan. The D gene is left open where the match is weak. Part of the rows lack a size; the others show once, few, many or a class for expanded clones.

j_call: TRBJ2-1
d_call: TRBD2
v_call: TRBV7-9
clone_size: many
cdr3_aa: CASSYSGGASLYNEQFF
cdr3_nt: TGTGCCAGCAGCTATAGCGGGGGGGCTTCCCTATACAATGAGCAGTTCTTC

j_call: TRBJ2-1
d_call: TRBD2
v_call: TRBV27
clone_size: few
cdr3_aa: CASSTGTSVHEQFF
cdr3_nt: TGTGCCAGCAGTACCGGGACTAGCGTCCATGAGCAGTTCTTC

j_call: TRBJ2-7
d_call: -
v_call: TRBV20-1
clone_size: few
cdr3_aa: CSARSREGVTTYEQYF
cdr3_nt: TGCAGTGCTAGGTCCCGAGAGGGGGTTACAACCTACGAGCAGTACTTC

j_call: TRBJ2-4
d_call: TRBD1
v_call: TRBV28
clone_size: -
cdr3_aa: CASSLLVTGQGNIQYF
cdr3_nt: TGTGCCAGCAGTCTCCTCGTAACGGGACAGGGGAACATTCAGTACTTC

j_call: TRBJ2-1
d_call: TRBD2
v_call: TRBV29-1
clone_size: many
cdr3_aa: CSVATQGTSGRSSSYNEQFF
cdr3_nt: TGCAGCGTTGCCACCCAAGGGACTAGCGGGAGGTCGAGCTCCTACAATGAGCAGTTCTTC

j_call: TRBJ1-1
d_call: -
v_call: TRBV9
clone_size: -
cdr3_aa: CASSPAVGAEAFF
cdr3_nt: TGTGCCAGCAGCCCCGCGGTGGGGGCTGAAGCTTTCTTT

j_call: TRBJ2-1
d_call: -
v_call: TRBV12-3/TRBV12-4
clone_size: -
cdr3_aa: CASSFTHPIEQFF
cdr3_nt: TGTGCCAGCAGTTTTACCCACCCCATTGAGCAGTTCTTC

j_call: TRBJ2-2
d_call: TRBD1
v_call: TRBV15
clone_size: many
cdr3_aa: CATSSRGLGGELFF
cdr3_nt: TGTGCCACCAGCTCCAGGGGGCTTGGCGGGGAGCTGTTTTTT

j_call: TRBJ2-1
d_call: -
v_call: TRBV4-2
clone_size: -
cdr3_aa: CASSQDAGTSYNEQFF
cdr3_nt: TGTGCCAGCAGCCAAGACGCGGGGACGTCCTACAATGAGCAGTTCTTC

j_call: TRBJ2-4
d_call: -
v_call: TRBV10-3
clone_size: few
cdr3_aa: CAISGGDIENIQYF
cdr3_nt: TGTGCCATCAGTGGGGGGGACATCGAAAACATTCAGTACTTC

j_call: TRBJ2-3
d_call: -
v_call: TRBV27
clone_size: -
cdr3_aa: CASSFVRASTDTQYF
cdr3_nt: TGTGCCAGCAGTTTCGTCCGGGCAAGCACAGATACGCAGTATTTT

j_call: TRBJ2-2
d_call: TRBD2
v_call: TRBV9
clone_size: -
cdr3_aa: CASSVVGSGGNTGELFF
cdr3_nt: TGTGCCAGCAGCGTAGTGGGTAGCGGGGGGAACACCGGGGAGCTGTTTTTT

j_call: TRBJ2-7
d_call: -
v_call: TRBV5-1
clone_size: few
cdr3_aa: CASSLAYGSYEQYF
cdr3_nt: TGCGCCAGCAGCTTGGCCTACGGTTCCTACGAGCAGTACTTC

j_call: TRBJ2-7
d_call: TRBD2
v_call: TRBV29-1
clone_size: many
cdr3_aa: CSVERTSDYEQYF
cdr3_nt: TGCAGCGTTGAAAGGACTAGCGACTACGAGCAGTACTTC

j_call: TRBJ1-1
d_call: TRBD1
v_call: TRBV10-3
clone_size: -
cdr3_aa: CAMGTGKNTEAFF
cdr3_nt: TGTGCCATGGGGACAGGTAAAAACACTGAAGCTTTCTTT

j_call: TRBJ2-3
d_call: -
v_call: TRBV9
clone_size: many
cdr3_aa: CASSVVGFTDTQYF
cdr3_nt: TGTGCCAGCAGCGTAGTTGGCTTCACAGATACGCAGTATTTT

j_call: TRBJ2-5
d_call: TRBD2
v_call: TRBV20-1
clone_size: -
cdr3_aa: CSARDRTSGRGRETQYF
cdr3_nt: TGCAGTGCTAGAGACCGTACTAGCGGGAGAGGACGAGAGACCCAGTACTTC

j_call: TRBJ2-5
d_call: TRBD1
v_call: TRBV20-1
clone_size: few
cdr3_aa: CSARRQGAGGETQYF
cdr3_nt: TGCAGTGCTAGAAGACAGGGGGCAGGGGGAGAGACCCAGTACTTC

j_call: TRBJ2-3
d_call: -
v_call: TRBV27
clone_size: few
cdr3_aa: CASSFPGDTQYF
cdr3_nt: TGTGCCAGCAGTTTCCCCGGGGATACGCAGTATTTT

j_call: TRBJ1-1
d_call: -
v_call: TRBV29-1
clone_size: few
cdr3_aa: CSEVVMNTEAFF
cdr3_nt: TGCAGCGAGGTAGTCATGAACACTGAAGCTTTCTTT

j_call: TRBJ1-1
d_call: TRBD1
v_call: TRBV7-2
clone_size: -
cdr3_aa: CASSLWDSTEAFF
cdr3_nt: TGTGCCAGCAGCTTATGGGACAGCACTGAAGCTTTCTTT

j_call: TRBJ2-7
d_call: -
v_call: TRBV28
clone_size: many
cdr3_aa: CASRQVRGEQYF
cdr3_nt: TGTGCCAGCCGACAAGTGAGGGGAGAGCAGTACTTC

j_call: TRBJ2-1
d_call: -
v_call: TRBV29-1
clone_size: -
cdr3_aa: CSVAGANEQFF
cdr3_nt: TGCAGCGTTGCGGGGGCAAATGAGCAGTTCTTC

j_call: TRBJ2-1
d_call: TRBD2
v_call: TRBV20-1
clone_size: -
cdr3_aa: CSARDSLSGSSYNEQFF
cdr3_nt: TGCAGTGCTAGAGATTCTCTGAGCGGGAGCTCCTACAATGAGCAGTTCTTC

j_call: TRBJ2-7
d_call: TRBD1
v_call: TRBV28
clone_size: few
cdr3_aa: CASSRQGAPREQYF
cdr3_nt: TGTGCCAGCAGTCGACAGGGGGCGCCCCGCGAGCAGTACTTC

j_call: TRBJ2-7
d_call: -
v_call: TRBV6-6
clone_size: many
cdr3_aa: CASRFQGNEQYF
cdr3_nt: TGTGCCAGCAGATTCCAGGGTAACGAGCAGTACTTC

j_call: TRBJ2-3
d_call: TRBD2
v_call: TRBV6-1
clone_size: -
cdr3_aa: CASATRLAVLSNTDTQYF
cdr3_nt: TGTGCCAGCGCCACAAGACTAGCGGTCCTTTCTAACACAGATACGCAGTATTTT

j_call: TRBJ2-3
d_call: -
v_call: TRBV10-3
clone_size: -
cdr3_aa: CAISEPGTSFGTDTQYF
cdr3_nt: TGTGCCATCAGTGAGCCAGGGACGTCTTTCGGAACAGATACGCAGTATTTT

j_call: TRBJ2-7
d_call: -
v_call: TRBV28
clone_size: -
cdr3_aa: CASSSSGLAEQYF
cdr3_nt: TGTGCCAGCAGCTCGTCCGGGCTGGCCGAGCAGTACTTC

j_call: TRBJ2-2
d_call: TRBD2
v_call: TRBV6-4
clone_size: few
cdr3_aa: CASRETSGSDSGELFF
cdr3_nt: TGTGCCAGCAGAGAAACTAGCGGGAGTGATTCCGGGGAGCTGTTTTTT

j_call: TRBJ2-7
d_call: TRBD2
v_call: TRBV5-1
clone_size: few
cdr3_aa: CASSLGASGRAIEQYF
cdr3_nt: TGCGCCAGCAGCTTGGGGGCTAGCGGGAGGGCCATCGAGCAGTACTTC

j_call: TRBJ2-7
d_call: -
v_call: TRBV7-6
clone_size: many
cdr3_aa: CASSLVQGRVYEQYF
cdr3_nt: TGTGCCAGCAGCTTAGTTCAGGGGCGAGTTTACGAGCAGTACTTC

j_call: TRBJ2-7
d_call: TRBD2
v_call: TRBV12-3/TRBV12-4
clone_size: many
cdr3_aa: CASSGGLAGEQYF
cdr3_nt: TGTGCCAGCAGTGGGGGACTAGCGGGCGAGCAGTACTTC

j_call: TRBJ2-1
d_call: -
v_call: TRBV10-2
clone_size: -
cdr3_aa: CASSEAADEQFF
cdr3_nt: TGCGCCAGCAGTGAGGCGGCAGATGAGCAGTTCTTC

j_call: TRBJ2-5
d_call: -
v_call: TRBV6-1
clone_size: -
cdr3_aa: CASRPGQNQETQYF
cdr3_nt: TGTGCCAGCAGACCGGGACAAAACCAAGAGACCCAGTACTTC

j_call: TRBJ1-4
d_call: -
v_call: TRBV6-1
clone_size: many
cdr3_aa: CASTHLPEGANEKLFF
cdr3_nt: TGTGCCAGCACCCACCTACCCGAAGGGGCTAATGAAAAACTGTTTTTT

j_call: TRBJ1-1
d_call: -
v_call: TRBV7-9
clone_size: few
cdr3_aa: CASSRIGGQMNTEAFF
cdr3_nt: TGTGCCAGCAGCCGTATCGGTGGACAGATGAACACTGAAGCTTTCTTT

j_call: TRBJ1-5
d_call: TRBD1
v_call: TRBV6-5
clone_size: many
cdr3_aa: CASSYSGRGNQPQHF
cdr3_nt: TGTGCCAGCAGTTACTCTGGCAGGGGGAATCAGCCCCAGCATTTT

j_call: TRBJ1-4
d_call: TRBD1
v_call: TRBV27
clone_size: many
cdr3_aa: CASSPWGQGDEKLFF
cdr3_nt: TGTGCCAGCAGTCCGTGGGGGCAGGGGGATGAAAAACTGTTTTTT

j_call: TRBJ2-3
d_call: -
v_call: TRBV20-1
clone_size: few
cdr3_aa: CSARLAEFTDTQYF
cdr3_nt: TGCAGTGCTAGGCTGGCGGAGTTTACAGATACGCAGTATTTT

j_call: TRBJ2-7
d_call: -
v_call: TRBV7-9
clone_size: many
cdr3_aa: CASSVRDSPGYEQYF
cdr3_nt: TGTGCCAGCAGCGTCCGGGACTCACCCGGATACGAGCAGTACTTC

j_call: TRBJ2-1
d_call: TRBD2
v_call: TRBV4-2
clone_size: -
cdr3_aa: CASSLAGGLNNEQFF
cdr3_nt: TGTGCCAGCAGCTTAGCGGGAGGGTTAAACAATGAGCAGTTCTTC

j_call: TRBJ2-3
d_call: TRBD2
v_call: TRBV5-4
clone_size: -
cdr3_aa: CASSLLLAGGTDTQYF
cdr3_nt: TGTGCCAGCAGCTTGCTTCTAGCGGGAGGGACAGATACGCAGTATTTT

j_call: TRBJ2-7
d_call: TRBD1
v_call: TRBV3-1
clone_size: few
cdr3_aa: CASTLDRGQTYEQYF
cdr3_nt: TGTGCCAGCACACTAGACAGGGGACAGACCTACGAGCAGTACTTC

j_call: TRBJ2-1
d_call: -
v_call: TRBV27
clone_size: many
cdr3_aa: CASSWGPVANDEQFF
cdr3_nt: TGTGCCAGCAGTTGGGGACCGGTAGCTAACGATGAGCAGTTCTTC

j_call: TRBJ2-7
d_call: TRBD1
v_call: TRBV15
clone_size: many
cdr3_aa: CATSSEIGTVAAEQYF
cdr3_nt: TGTGCCACCAGCAGCGAGATTGGGACAGTGGCCGCCGAGCAGTACTTC

j_call: TRBJ2-7
d_call: TRBD1
v_call: TRBV12-3/TRBV12-4
clone_size: many
cdr3_aa: CASSPTGGDEQYF
cdr3_nt: TGTGCCAGCAGTCCTACAGGGGGCGACGAGCAGTACTTC

j_call: TRBJ2-7
d_call: TRBD1
v_call: TRBV5-6
clone_size: few
cdr3_aa: CASSFGQVPSYEQYF
cdr3_nt: TGTGCCAGCAGTTTTGGACAGGTCCCCTCCTACGAGCAGTACTTC

j_call: TRBJ2-1
d_call: -
v_call: TRBV7-2
clone_size: few
cdr3_aa: CASSLERGFNEQFF
cdr3_nt: TGTGCCAGCAGCTTAGAACGGGGCTTCAATGAGCAGTTCTTC

j_call: TRBJ2-2
d_call: TRBD2
v_call: TRBV4-3
clone_size: many
cdr3_aa: CASSQDRLAGHTGELFF
cdr3_nt: TGCGCCAGCAGCCAAGATCGACTAGCGGGGCACACCGGGGAGCTGTTTTTT

j_call: TRBJ1-5
d_call: TRBD1
v_call: TRBV27
clone_size: once
cdr3_aa: CASSWGQTNQPQHF
cdr3_nt: TGTGCCAGCAGTTGGGGACAGACGAATCAGCCCCAGCATTTT

j_call: TRBJ2-7
d_call: -
v_call: TRBV29-1
clone_size: -
cdr3_aa: CSVEAYGARSYEQYF
cdr3_nt: TGCAGCGTTGAAGCGTACGGGGCACGGTCCTACGAGCAGTACTTC

j_call: TRBJ2-5
d_call: -
v_call: TRBV6-1
clone_size: few
cdr3_aa: CASNASPWGQETQYF
cdr3_nt: TGTGCCAGCAATGCCTCCCCCTGGGGCCAAGAGACCCAGTACTTC

j_call: TRBJ2-3
d_call: TRBD2
v_call: TRBV15
clone_size: -
cdr3_aa: CATSRPLGTSGGDTQYF
cdr3_nt: TGTGCCACCAGCAGGCCTCTTGGGACTAGCGGGGGGGACACGCAGTATTTT